These 2 T cell receptor beta chains share one sample of origin, sequenced in a study of post-analysis software for immune sequencing data. Study-level points and caveats: Four or five TRBV segments (TRBV5-6, TRBV5-1 and TRBV20-1 among them) occurred more frequently in patients than in controls.

TCR beta cDNA libraries included unique molecular identifiers. TCRdb reanalysed the PCR reads using MiXCR and keeps one entry per CDR3 protein. The sample shows about 620,000 distinct CDR3 sequences, 44% of them seen only once. Their target antigens are unknown. The sample taken for sequencing was blood. The receptor set was obtained from a girl aged 10-17 years with multiple sclerosis.

This clonotype has a handful of counts. For the CDR3, the DNA is TGCAGTGCTAGTAAGGCTGGGTACGACGAGCAGTACTTC. Its protein is CSASKAGYDEQYF. The rearrangement uses TRBV20-1 and TRBJ2-5; D is unclear. The DNA end favors TRBJ2-7, so the J call may be wrong. This CDR3 has 13 amino acids. Germline V lookup: CDR1 DFQATT, CDR2 SNEGSKA (reference sequence).

This clonotype showed up just a few times. V usage is TRBV9 and J usage is TRBJ2-7; 15 positions agree with TRBD2. The CDR3 has 16 residues. Looked up from germline, CDR1 is SGDLS and CDR2 is YYNGEE. V lost 4 bases, J lost 2 bases, and 4 bases stayed unmatched. CDR3 region: CASSTGLAGGTYEQYF. CDR3 coding DNA: TGTGCCAGCAGCACCGGACTAGCGGGAGGGACCTACGAGCAGTACTTC. The full variable domain, in which reference TRBV9 and TRBJ2-7 provide the parts outside the CDR3, is DSGVTQTPKHLITATGQRVTLRCSPRSGDLSVYWYQQSLDQGLQFLIQYYNGEERAKGNILERFSAQQFPDLHSELNLSSLELGDSALYFCASSTGLAGGTYEQYFGPGTRLTVT.